Listed below are T cell receptor beta chains from one sample, sequenced in a study of patients and donors after allogeneic stem cell transplantation. TCRdb re-called the RT-PCR reads with MiXCR, one entry per CDR3 protein. The sample lists 2,000 to 3,000 distinct CDR3 sequences; around 3.6% were seen once. The sequencing input was blood, either unsorted or a sorted T cell fraction (not recorded which). The source is a human donor who was either an allogeneic HSCT recipient or a stem cell or donor lymphocyte infusion donor (not recorded which). It is not recorded whose cells these are; they may come from a transplant donor. The conserved cysteine and the conserved F or W are not part of the CDR3 here. The D gene is left open where the match is weak.

V	J	D	CDR3
TRBV7-2	TRBJ1-2	NA	ASSWGRTANYGYT
TRBV20-1	TRBJ2-1	TRBD2	SAQTSGSTYNEQF
TRBV4-2	TRBJ2-7	NA	ASSQDVRSGDVASDTYEQY
TRBV3-1	TRBJ1-2	NA	ASSQPGGYT
TRBV5-1	TRBJ1-1	NA	ASSLSSEITEAF
TRBV5-1	TRBJ2-3	TRBD2	ASSRTSGTTDTQY
TRBV5-1	TRBJ1-2	NA	ASSLAGNYGYT
TRBV6-1	TRBJ1-1	TRBD1	ASSENRGNTEAF
TRBV20-1	TRBJ2-7	NA	SAQTGYEQY
TRBV11-2	TRBJ1-2	NA	ASSLGSGYT
TRBV7-9	TRBJ2-3	TRBD1	ASSLGQGGTDTQY
TRBV15	TRBJ1-1	NA	ATSRDRTVEAF
TRBV27	TRBJ1-6	NA	ASGFTSYNSPLH
TRBV18	TRBJ2-7	TRBD1	ASSPGPGQGPYEQY
TRBV20-1	TRBJ2-7	NA	SAQGWSASSYEQY
TRBV7-9	TRBJ2-7	NA	ASSLSSAEQY
TRBV20-1	TRBJ2-1	TRBD2	SARGLAGINEQF
TRBV7-9	TRBJ1-1	NA	ASTLGTGNTEAF
TRBV7-9	TRBJ1-2	TRBD1	ASTSTLQGYGYT
TRBV6-1	TRBJ2-7	TRBD2	ASRTSGGAYEQY
TRBV6-5	TRBJ2-7	NA	ASSPSYEQY
TRBV29-1	TRBJ2-1	NA	SVEEVYNEQF
TRBV7-9	TRBJ1-2	NA	ASSLGGAHGYT
TRBV10-3	TRBJ1-5	TRBD1	AIRDRENQPQH
TRBV5-1	TRBJ1-1	TRBD1	ASSWSGTGVTEAF
TRBV20-1	TRBJ2-5	TRBD2	SAGIGLAGGKTQY
TRBV11-2	TRBJ2-1	TRBD1	ASSPRDRGYNEQF